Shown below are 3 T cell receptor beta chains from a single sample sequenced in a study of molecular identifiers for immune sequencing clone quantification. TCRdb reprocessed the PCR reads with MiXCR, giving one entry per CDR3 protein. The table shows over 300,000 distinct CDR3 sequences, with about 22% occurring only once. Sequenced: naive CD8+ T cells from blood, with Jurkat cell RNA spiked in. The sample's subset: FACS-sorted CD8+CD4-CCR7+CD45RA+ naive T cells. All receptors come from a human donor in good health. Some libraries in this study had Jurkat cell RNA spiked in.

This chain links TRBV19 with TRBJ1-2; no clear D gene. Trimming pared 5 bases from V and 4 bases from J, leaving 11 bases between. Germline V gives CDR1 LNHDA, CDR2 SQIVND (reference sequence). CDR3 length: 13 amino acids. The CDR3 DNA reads TGTGCCAGTAGTCCCTCCACTTTCTATGGCTACACCTTC. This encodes CASSPSTFYGYTF.

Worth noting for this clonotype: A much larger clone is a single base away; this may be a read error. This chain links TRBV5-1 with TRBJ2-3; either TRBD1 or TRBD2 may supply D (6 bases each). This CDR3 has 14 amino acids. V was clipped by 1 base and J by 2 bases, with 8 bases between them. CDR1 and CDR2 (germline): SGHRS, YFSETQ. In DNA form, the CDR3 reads TGCGCCAGCAGCTTGCGGGGGCCCACAGATACGCAGTATTTT. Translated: CASSLRGPTDTQYF. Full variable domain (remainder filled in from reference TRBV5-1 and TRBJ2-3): KAGVTQTPRYLIKTRGQQVTLSCSPISGHRSVSWYQQTPGQGLQFLFEYFSETQRNKGNFPGRFSGRQFSNSRSEMNVSTLELGDSALYLCASSLRGPTDTQYFGPGTRLTVL.

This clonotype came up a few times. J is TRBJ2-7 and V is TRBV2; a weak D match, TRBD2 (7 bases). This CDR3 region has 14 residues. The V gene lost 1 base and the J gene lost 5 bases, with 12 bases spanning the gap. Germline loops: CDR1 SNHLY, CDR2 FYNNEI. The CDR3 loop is CASSEEAGADEQYF. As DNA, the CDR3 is TGTGCCAGCAGTGAAGAGGCGGGGGCGGACGAGCAGTACTTC.